Listed here is a single TCR beta chain. This record belongs to a study of blood T cell repertoires in COVID-19. Across the study: COVID-19 samples, acute and convalescent, were from the United States, Italy and Spain.

V dropped 5 bases and J dropped 5 bases, with 10 bases sitting between them. Germline CDR1 PRHDT, CDR2 FYEKMQ (reference sequence). The CDR3 spans 12 residues. Clones were read by immunoSEQ multiplex PCR, and TCRdb kept only the in-frame ones, dropping some. The data show approximately 68,000 clones, around 80% seen once. The source of this sequence is a woman aged 45 to 65 with acute or convalescent COVID-19. Sequenced input: peripheral blood. The genes are TRBV13 and TRBJ2-7, with no clear D. DNA for the CDR3: TGTGCCAGCAGCCAACAACATCACGAGCAGTACTTC. Its protein is CASSQQHHEQYF.